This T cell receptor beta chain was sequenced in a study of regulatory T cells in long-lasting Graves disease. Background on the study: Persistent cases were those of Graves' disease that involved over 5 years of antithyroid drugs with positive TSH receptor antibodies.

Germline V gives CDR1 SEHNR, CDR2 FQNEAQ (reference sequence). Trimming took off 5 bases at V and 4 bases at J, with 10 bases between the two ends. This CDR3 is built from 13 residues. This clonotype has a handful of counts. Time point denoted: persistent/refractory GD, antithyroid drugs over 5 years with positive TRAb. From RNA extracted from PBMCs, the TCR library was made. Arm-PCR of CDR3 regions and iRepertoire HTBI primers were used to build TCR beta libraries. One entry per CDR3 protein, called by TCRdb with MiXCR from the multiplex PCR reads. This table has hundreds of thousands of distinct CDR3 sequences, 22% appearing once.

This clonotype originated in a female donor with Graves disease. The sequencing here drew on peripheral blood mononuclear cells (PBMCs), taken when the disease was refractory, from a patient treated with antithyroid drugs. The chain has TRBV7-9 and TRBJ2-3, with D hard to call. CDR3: CASSPDSPDTQYF. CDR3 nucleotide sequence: TGTGCCAGCAGCCCGGATAGCCCAGATACGCAGTATTTT.